The subject of this entry is one T cell receptor beta chain. The antigen is unknown. V lost 8 bases, J lost 3 bases, and 9 bases stayed unmatched. The CDR3 runs 14 residues. CDR1 is MNHNS and CDR2 is SASEGT in the germline V gene. The data derive from a study of T cell repertoires in cytomegalovirus infection. In the study overall: Epitope selection comprised recently identified HLA-C-restricted CMV epitopes and well-studied HLA-B-restricted CMV epitopes. From public TCR beta signatures came an indication of both CMV infection and matching HLA type.

A single record per CDR3 protein comes from TCRdb applying MiXCR to the reads. The repertoire holds some 940,000 distinct CDR3 sequences, with approximately 30% as singletons. Findings and caveats of the study: There were carriers of CMV plus the relevant HLA, and cumulative public TCR beta family frequency identified them. CMV-specific TCR beta clonotypes restricted by HLA-C were the ones dominating the ex vivo response.

The receptor was derived from a human donor in good health (CMV status not recorded). Some clones in this sample may be carry-over from other donors' samples. The sample consisted of cultured CD8+ T cells from PBMCs, taken from culture after CMV antigen stimulation. V usage is TRBV6-1 and J usage is TRBJ2-7; the match to TRBD2 covers 8 bases. As DNA, the CDR3 is TGTGCCAGCCGCCACCCGGGAGGGGACTACGAGCAGTACTTC. This gives the protein CASRHPGGDYEQYF.